The 29 T cell receptor beta chains listed next were all sequenced from one sample in a study of blood T cell repertoires in COVID-19. Repertoires were generated with immunoSEQ multiplex PCR, while TCRdb's copy carries only in-frame clones and drops some. The sample shows tens of thousands of clones, 86% of them seen only once. Specimen: peripheral blood. The receptors were gathered from a young man with acute or convalescent COVID-19.

The CDR3 protein is CASSLGTLGNTIYF. The CDR3 DNA is TGCGCCAGCAGCCTCGGGACTCTTGGAAACACCATATATTTT. The chain couples TRBV5-1 to TRBJ1-3; weak D call: TRBD1 (5 bases). V was pared by 4 bases and J by 3 bases, with 11 bases between. In germline, CDR1 is SGHRS, CDR2 YFSETQ. The CDR3 totals 14 residues.

The J gene is TRBJ1-6, the V gene TRBV2; 7 bases match TRBD1. The CDR3 extends over 16 amino acids. V shed 5 bases, J shed 4 bases, and the junction held 8 bases outside the gene matches. Per germline, CDR1 SNHLY and CDR2 FYNNEI. This CDR3 is CASSFQTGVYNSPLHF. The CDR3 DNA reads TGTGCCAGCAGTTTTCAAACAGGGGTTTATAATTCACCCCTCCACTTT.

The chain uses TRBV7-2 and TRBJ2-5; TRBD2 agrees at 9 bases. Looked up from germline, CDR1 is SGHTA and CDR2 is FQGNSA. With V trimmed by 4 bases and J by 5 bases, 11 bases remained unmatched. The CDR3 contains 16 residues. CDR3 nucleotides: TGTGCCAGCAGCTCAGGACTAGCGAGGAGCCACGAGACCCAGTACTTC. It specifies CASSSGLARSHETQYF.

The V gene is TRBV24-1, the J gene TRBJ2-7, with 7 bases matching TRBD1. Germline V gene sequence: CDR1 KGHDR, CDR2 SFDVKD. Germline trimming cut 5 bases from V and 1 base from J; bases unmatched to any gene: 4. This CDR3 region has 14 residues. The CDR3 nucleotides read TGTGCCACCAGTGTTACGGACAGGTCCTACGAGCAGTACGTC. This sequence encodes CATSVTDRSYEQYV.

This chain joins TRBV13 and TRBJ2-3; 7 bases line up with TRBD2. CDR1 and CDR2 from the germline V gene are PRHDT and FYEKMQ (reference sequence). The CDR3 extends over 16 amino acids. J gave up 3 bases and V 5 bases, and 11 bases lay outside the gene matches. As DNA, the CDR3 is TGTGCCAGCAGCAGCTCCTTCGGGGGGACGACAGATACGCAGTATTTT. Its translation is CASSSSFGGTTDTQYF.

This clone was recorded a few times. The chain is built from TRBV4-1 and TRBJ1-4; 10 positions agree with TRBD1. Trimming at V came to 4 bases and at J to 8 bases, leaving 7 bases not matched to a gene. The V gene's germline CDR1 is MGHRA and CDR2 YSYEKL. The length of the CDR3 is 15 residues. CDR3 in DNA: TGCGCCAGCAGCCTAGACAGGGGGCGGTCGGAAAAACTGTTTTTT. Protein sequence: CASSLDRGRSEKLFF.

The chain couples TRBV18 to TRBJ2-3; unclear D gene. Trimming took off 0 bases at V and 1 base at J, with 11 bases between the two ends. This CDR3 region has 16 residues. Germline V gene data show CDR1 as KGHSH and CDR2 as LQKENI. The CDR3 DNA follows: TGTGCCAGCTCACCACCGACTTCATGGGGCACAGATACGCAGTATTTT. It translates to CASSPPTSWGTDTQYF.

This chain joins TRBV7-8 and TRBJ2-1; TRBD2 agrees at 11 bases. The ends lost 1 base at V and 5 bases at J; junction bases unmatched: 4. This CDR3 spans 16 amino acids. Per the germline V gene, CDR1 is SGHVS and CDR2 is FQNEAQ. The CDR3: CASSLDNSGGDNEQFF. For the CDR3, the DNA is TGTGCCAGCAGCTTAGACAATAGCGGGGGGGACAATGAGCAGTTCTTC.

V gene TRBV6-5 combines with J gene TRBJ1-5; D is perhaps TRBD1 (6 bases). Trimming left V 8 bases short and J 2 bases short, with 10 bases between. The CDR3 is 13 residues long. From germline, CDR1 is MNHEY and CDR2 SVGAGI. CDR3 loop: CASADSGNQPQHF. The CDR3 bases are TGTGCCAGCGCGGACAGCGGCAATCAGCCCCAGCATTTT.

The V call is TRBV19, the J call TRBJ1-1, with 10 bases identical to TRBD1. V shed 6 bases, J shed 1 base, and the junction held 11 bases outside the gene matches. This CDR3 contains 17 residues. In germline, CDR1 is LNHDA, CDR2 SQIVND (reference sequence). The CDR3 coding sequence is TGTGCCAGTAGCCCATCGGCTCGGGACAGGGGGAACACTGAAGCTTTCTTT. It translates to CASSPSARDRGNTEAFF.

The CDR3 region has the DNA TGTGCCATCAGTGGGCTTCAAACTGAAGCTTTCTTT. Amino acid sequence: CAISGLQTEAFF. The rearrangement uses TRBV10-3 and TRBJ1-1; D gene unclear. The CDR3 extends over 12 amino acids. The V gene lost 4 bases and the J gene lost 5 bases, with 8 bases spanning the gap. CDR1 and CDR2 from the germline V gene are ENHRY and SYGVKD.

The chain employs TRBV6-5 and TRBJ2-1; D uncertain. CDR3 length: 15 amino acids. Germline CDR1 and CDR2: MNHEY and SVGAGI. The V end was cut by 6 bases, the J end by 5 bases, with 17 bases between. For the CDR3, the DNA is TGTGCCAGCAGACCCTGGTCCCCTAAAGACAATGAGCAGTTCTTC. Its protein is CASRPWSPKDNEQFF.

V gene TRBV7-9 combines with J gene TRBJ1-4; 9 nucleotides agree with TRBD1. This CDR3 is 15 amino acids long. Germline V CDR1 and CDR2: SEHNR, FQNEAQ (reference sequence). Unmatched junction bases numbered 8, after V lost 4 bases and J lost 8 bases. Here the CDR3 reads CASSSTGGTWEKLFF. The CDR3 DNA sequence: TGTGCCAGCAGCTCTACAGGGGGCACTTGGGAAAAACTGTTTTTT.

The gene calls are TRBV3-1 (or the pseudogene TRBV3-2) and TRBJ1-5; 9 bases are shared with TRBD1. CDR3 length: 14 amino acids. Germline V gene sequence: CDR1 LGHDT, CDR2 YNNKEL (reference sequence). V shed 4 bases and J 5 bases; nucleotides not matched to a gene: 3. CDR3: CASSPGQGHQPQHF. The CDR3 region has the DNA TGTGCCAGCAGCCCGGGACAGGGACATCAGCCCCAGCATTTT.

The chain combines TRBV18 with TRBJ1-2; 9 bases are a match to TRBD1. The V and J ends lost 6 bases and 0 bases, in that order; junction bases with no gene match: 2. This CDR3 is built from 14 residues. The germline V gene encodes CDR1 KGHSH and CDR2 LQKENI. Here the CDR3 reads CASSRDRANYGYTF. CDR3 nucleotide sequence: TGTGCCAGCTCCCGGGACAGGGCTAACTATGGCTACACCTTC. Drawing the rest from reference TRBV18 and TRBJ1-2, the complete variable domain is NAGVMQNPRHLVRRRGQEARLRCSPMKGHSHVYWYRQLPEEGLKFMVYLQKENIIDESGMPKERFSAEFPKEGPSILRIQQVVRGDSAAYFCASSRDRANYGYTFGSGTRLTVV.

V is TRBV10-3 and J is TRBJ1-5, with D tentatively TRBD1 (5 bases). The CDR3 sequence is 14 residues long. Germline V gives CDR1 ENHRY, CDR2 SYGVKD. V lost 7 bases and J 7 bases, leaving 17 bases between the germline ends. The CDR3 region is CAINAERDSQPQHF. CDR3 in DNA: TGTGCCATCAATGCGGAGCGGGACTCACAGCCCCAGCATTTT.

The rearrangement joins TRBV6-2 or TRBV6-3 to TRBJ2-1; tentatively, D is TRBD2 (6 bases). The CDR3 consists of 16 residues. Trimming removed 2 bases from V and 0 bases from J, with 11 bases in between. CDR1 is MNHEY and CDR2 is SVGEGT in the germline V gene. The chain's CDR3 is CASSYPLGGSYNEQFF. DNA for the CDR3: TGTGCCAGCAGTTACCCGTTGGGGGGCTCCTACAATGAGCAGTTCTTC.

On this clone: The junction departs from germline at one end; a sequencing error may be responsible. This chain links TRBV29-1 with TRBJ2-1; tentative D call: TRBD2 (5 bases). Per the germline V gene, CDR1 is SQVTM and CDR2 is ANQGSEA. The CDR3 covers 11 residues. This CDR3 is CSVGTPGRGLF. The CDR3 DNA reads as TGCAGCGTAGGCACCCCGGGAAGAGGACTCTTC.

The chain is built from TRBV7-9 and TRBJ1-4; 10 bases align to TRBD1. The CDR3 extends over 15 amino acids. The germline gives CDR1 SEHNR, CDR2 FQNEAQ (reference sequence). The V and J ends lost 5 bases and 8 bases, in that order; junction bases with no gene match: 8. The CDR3 DNA reads as TGTGCCAGCAGCCCCGGGACAGGGGAGGGGGAAAAACTGTTTTTT. It is translated as CASSPGTGEGEKLFF.

This clone has more than one count but fewer than ten. The rearrangement uses TRBV9 and TRBJ1-6; tentative D call: TRBD1 (6 bases). The V end was cut by 0 bases, the J end by 6 bases, with 16 bases between. This CDR3 spans 17 amino acids. Germline CDR1 and CDR2: SGDLS and YYNGEE. The chain's CDR3 is CASSVEATGQFNSPLHF. DNA for the CDR3: TGTGCCAGCAGCGTAGAGGCTACGGGACAATTTAATTCACCCCTCCACTTT.

The V call is TRBV5-4, the J call TRBJ1-2, with D possibly TRBD1 on 5 matching bases. Germline V gives CDR1 SGHNT, CDR2 YYREEE (reference sequence). The CDR3 length is 12 residues. The ends were cut back, 2 bases at V and 6 bases at J, with 8 bases in the middle. CDR3: CASSFGRDGYTF. The DNA for the CDR3 is TGTGCCAGCAGCTTCGGCAGGGATGGCTACACCTTC.

The V gene is TRBV18, the J gene TRBJ1-4; D might be TRBD1 (5 bases). Looked up from germline, CDR1 is KGHSH and CDR2 is LQKENI. Trimming took off 2 bases at V and 4 bases at J, with 5 bases between the two ends. This CDR3 has 13 residues. The CDR3, as DNA: TGTGCCAGCTCACCAAGGGGTAATGAAAAACTGTTTTTT. It codes for CASSPRGNEKLFF.

The rearrangement links TRBV30 to TRBJ1-6; D remains ambiguous. The V end was cut by 1 base, the J end by 13 bases, with 17 bases between. The V gene's germline CDR1 is GTSNPN and CDR2 SVGIG (reference sequence). The CDR3 has 14 amino acids. The CDR3 sequence is CAWSGSPTSMPLHF. The CDR3 DNA reads TGTGCCTGGAGTGGGTCCCCGACTTCAATGCCCCTCCACTTT.

The table lists this clone with a count of one. This chain links TRBV5-8 with TRBJ2-7, with D possibly matching TRBD1 (6 bases). Deletions cut 5 bases from V and 1 base from J, with 16 bases between. The CDR3 extends over 15 amino acids. CDR1 and CDR2 from the germline V gene are SGHTS and YDEGEE. In DNA, the CDR3 is TGTGCCAGCAGACCCGGACAGCTTACATCCTACGAGCAGTACGTC. Translating it yields CASRPGQLTSYEQYV.

This clone was detected only once. The genes are TRBV7-9 and TRBJ2-6; D is perhaps TRBD2 (6 bases). The CDR3 spans 16 residues. The V end was cut by 1 base, the J end by 2 bases, with 9 bases between. The germline V gene has CDR1 SEHNR and CDR2 FQNEAQ (reference sequence). CDR3 sequence: CASSLEPGAGANVLTF. CDR3 bases: TGTGCCAGCAGCTTAGAACCGGGGGCTGGGGCCAACGTCCTGACTTTC.

J is TRBJ2-1 and V is TRBV19; 10 nucleotides line up with TRBD1. With V trimmed by 5 bases and J by 0 bases, 13 bases remained unmatched. The CDR3 covers 19 residues. CDR1 and CDR2 from the germline V gene are LNHDA and SQIVND (reference sequence). CDR3 DNA: TGTGCCAGTAGTGTCACTGTGACAGGGGGCGCCATCTCCTACAATGAGCAGTTCTTC. Residues: CASSVTVTGGAISYNEQFF.

The V call is TRBV9, the J call TRBJ1-1; D unresolved. Between the trimmed V and J ends, which lost 4 bases and 3 bases, there was a span of 10 bases. Germline-derived CDR1 and CDR2 are SGDLS and YYNGEE. This CDR3 spans 13 amino acids. CDR3 loop: CASSPEGDTEAFF. The CDR3 nucleotides read TGTGCCAGCAGCCCAGAGGGCGACACTGAAGCTTTCTTT.

This chain uses TRBV5-1 with TRBJ1-3; 7 nucleotides match TRBD1. Germline V gene data show CDR1 as SGHRS and CDR2 as YFSETQ. This CDR3 is 13 amino acids long. After removal of 5 bases from V and 11 bases from J, the junction contained 10 bases not matched to a gene. The CDR3 loop reads CASRPTGDRAIYF. In DNA, the CDR3 is TGCGCCAGCAGACCCACAGGGGATCGGGCCATATATTTT.

The rearrangement joins TRBV6-1 to TRBJ1-2; D is possibly TRBD1 (5 bases). Germline V gene lookup returns CDR1 MNHNS and CDR2 SASEGT. CDR3 size: 12 residues. V was cut by 1 base and J by 7 bases, with 7 bases left in between. The CDR3 DNA is TGTGCCAGCAGTGAAGGACAGATTGGCTACACCTTC. This codes for CASSEGQIGYTF.